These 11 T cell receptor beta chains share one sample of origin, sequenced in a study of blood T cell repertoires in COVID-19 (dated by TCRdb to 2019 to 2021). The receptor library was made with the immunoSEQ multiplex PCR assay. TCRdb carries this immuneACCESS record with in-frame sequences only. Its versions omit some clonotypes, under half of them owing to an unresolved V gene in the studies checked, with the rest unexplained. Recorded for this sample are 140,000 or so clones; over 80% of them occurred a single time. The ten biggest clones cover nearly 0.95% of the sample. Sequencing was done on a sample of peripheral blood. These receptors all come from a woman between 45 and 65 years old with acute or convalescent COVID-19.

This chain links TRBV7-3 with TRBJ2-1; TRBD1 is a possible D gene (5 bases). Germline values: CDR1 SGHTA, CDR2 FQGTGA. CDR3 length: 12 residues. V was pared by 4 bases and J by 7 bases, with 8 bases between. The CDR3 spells CASSSDRNEQFF. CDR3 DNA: TGTGCCAGCAGCTCTGACAGAAATGAGCAGTTCTTC.

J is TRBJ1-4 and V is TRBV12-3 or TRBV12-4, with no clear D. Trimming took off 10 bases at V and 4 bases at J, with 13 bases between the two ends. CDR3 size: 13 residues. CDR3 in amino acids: CATSVSGNEKLFF. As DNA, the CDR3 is TGTGCCACCTCGGTTTCGGGTAATGAAAAACTGTTTTTT.

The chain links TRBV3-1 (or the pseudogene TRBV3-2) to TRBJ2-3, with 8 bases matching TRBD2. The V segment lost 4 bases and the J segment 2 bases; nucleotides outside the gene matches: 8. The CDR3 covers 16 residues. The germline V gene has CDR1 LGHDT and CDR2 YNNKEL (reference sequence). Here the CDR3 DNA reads TGTGCCAGCAGCCGAGGGACTAGTCCCTCCACAGATACGCAGTATTTT. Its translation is CASSRGTSPSTDTQYF.

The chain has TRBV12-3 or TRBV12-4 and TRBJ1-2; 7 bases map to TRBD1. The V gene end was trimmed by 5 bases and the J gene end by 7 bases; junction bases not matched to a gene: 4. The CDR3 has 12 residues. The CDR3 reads CASSRQGFGYTF. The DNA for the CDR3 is TGTGCCAGCAGTCGACAGGGTTTTGGCTACACCTTC.

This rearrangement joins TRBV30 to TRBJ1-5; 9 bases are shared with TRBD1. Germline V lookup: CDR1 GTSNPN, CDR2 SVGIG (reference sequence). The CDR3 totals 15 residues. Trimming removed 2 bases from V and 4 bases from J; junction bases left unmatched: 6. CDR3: CAWSPQGTGNQPQHF. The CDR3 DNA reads TGTGCCTGGAGTCCTCAAGGGACAGGGAATCAGCCCCAGCATTTT.

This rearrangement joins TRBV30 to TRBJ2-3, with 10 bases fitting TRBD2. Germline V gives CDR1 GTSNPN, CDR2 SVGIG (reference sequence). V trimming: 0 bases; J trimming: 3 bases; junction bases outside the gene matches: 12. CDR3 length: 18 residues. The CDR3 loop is CAWSVGSGGAISTDTQYF. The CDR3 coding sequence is TGTGCCTGGAGTGTCGGGAGCGGGGGGGCCATTAGTACAGATACGCAGTATTTT.

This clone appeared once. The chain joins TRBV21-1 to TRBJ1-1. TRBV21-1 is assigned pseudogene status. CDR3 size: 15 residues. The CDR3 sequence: CASSKGVRGGTEAFF. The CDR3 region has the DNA TGTGCCAGCAGCAAAGGGGTCAGAGGAGGCACTGAAGCTTTCTTT.

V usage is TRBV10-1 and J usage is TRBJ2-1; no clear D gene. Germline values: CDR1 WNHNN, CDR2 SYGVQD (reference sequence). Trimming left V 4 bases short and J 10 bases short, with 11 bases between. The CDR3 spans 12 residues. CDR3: CASSVSRGEQFF. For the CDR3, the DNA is TGCGCCAGCAGTGTCTCGCGCGGAGAGCAGTTCTTC.

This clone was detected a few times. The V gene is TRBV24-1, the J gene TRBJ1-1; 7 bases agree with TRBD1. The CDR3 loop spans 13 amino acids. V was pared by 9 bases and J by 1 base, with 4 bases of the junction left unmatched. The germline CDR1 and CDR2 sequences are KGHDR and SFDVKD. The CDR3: CATRDRGNTEAFF. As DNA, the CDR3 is TGTGCCACCCGGGACAGAGGGAACACTGAAGCTTTCTTT.

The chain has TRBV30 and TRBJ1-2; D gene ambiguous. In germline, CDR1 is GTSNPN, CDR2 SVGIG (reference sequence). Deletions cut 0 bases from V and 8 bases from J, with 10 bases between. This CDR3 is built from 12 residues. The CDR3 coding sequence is TGTGCCTGGAGTGTTTCCCCCCTGGGCTACACCTTC. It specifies CAWSVSPLGYTF.

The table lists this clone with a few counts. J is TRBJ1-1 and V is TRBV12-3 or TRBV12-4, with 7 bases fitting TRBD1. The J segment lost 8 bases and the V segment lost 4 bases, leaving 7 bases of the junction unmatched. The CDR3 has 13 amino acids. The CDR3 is CASSSPPGGEAFF. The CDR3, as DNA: TGTGCCAGCAGTTCCCCCCCAGGGGGAGAAGCTTTCTTT.